The 17 T cell receptor beta chains given below trace back to one sample, sequenced in a study of blood T cell repertoires in COVID-19. Produced via immunoSEQ multiplex PCR; TCRdb's table is partial and in-frame only. The data show under 400,000 clones, about 91% seen once. Sequenced input: peripheral blood. Every receptor here comes from a woman in her twenties or thirties with COVID-19, enrolled during active disease.

The gene calls are TRBV28 and TRBJ1-2; 7 positions agree with TRBD1. The germline V gene has CDR1 MDHEN and CDR2 SYDVKM. The CDR3 consists of 12 residues. V was pared by 5 bases and J by 7 bases, with 4 bases of the junction left unmatched. Written as DNA, the CDR3 is TGTGCCAGCAGTGCCCCAGGGGGTGGCTACACCTTC. It codes for CASSAPGGGYTF.

V is TRBV4-1 and J is TRBJ2-7; 9 positions agree with TRBD1. J lost 2 bases, V lost 4 bases, and 6 bases had no gene match. Germline V lookup: CDR1 MGHRA, CDR2 YSYEKL. This CDR3 is 15 amino acids long. This CDR3 is CASSPGTGSPYEQYF. The DNA for the CDR3 is TGCGCCAGCAGCCCCGGGACAGGGAGTCCCTACGAGCAGTACTTC.

This clone has just a few counts. The chain is built from TRBV19 and TRBJ1-2, with 11 bases matching TRBD1. The germline gives CDR1 LNHDA, CDR2 SQIVND (reference sequence). With V trimmed by 11 bases and J by 5 bases, 13 bases remained unmatched. CDR3 length: 15 residues. The CDR3 coding sequence is TGTGCCGCTACCGGTCGGACAGGGGGCCTATATGGCTACACCTTC. Its translation: CAATGRTGGLYGYTF.

The rearrangement joins TRBV20-1 to TRBJ2-3; D is possibly TRBD2 (6 bases). CDR1 DFQATT and CDR2 SNEGSKA come from the germline V gene (reference sequence). The CDR3 has 13 residues. V gave up 3 bases and J gave up 2 bases, with 9 bases separating them. CDR3 region: CSASSGHTDTQYF. The CDR3 DNA follows: TGCAGTGCTAGTAGCGGTCACACAGATACGCAGTATTTT.

The chain links TRBV28 to TRBJ1-2; 7 nucleotides agree with TRBD1. CDR3 length: 14 amino acids. J gave up 2 bases and V 10 bases, and 10 bases lay outside the gene matches. From germline, CDR1 is MDHEN and CDR2 SYDVKM. The CDR3 DNA is TGTGCCACCCAGAAGCAGGGGGTGAACTATGGCTACACCTTC. Amino acid sequence: CATQKQGVNYGYTF.

The chain uses TRBV7-2 and TRBJ2-3; tentative D call: TRBD2 (6 bases). This CDR3 contains 15 residues. V was pared by 2 bases and J by 0 bases, with 9 bases between. Germline V CDR1 and CDR2: SGHTA, FQGNSA. The CDR3 DNA reads TGTGCCAGCAGCTTATTCGCGGGAAGCACAGATACGCAGTATTTT. Its protein product is CASSLFAGSTDTQYF.

The chain combines TRBV28 with TRBJ1-3; maybe TRBD1 (6 bases). The CDR3 spans 14 residues. Per the germline V gene, CDR1 is MDHEN and CDR2 is SYDVKM. V lost 6 bases, J lost 2 bases, and 11 bases lay in between. CDR3 region: CASRPHRAGNTIYF. CDR3 DNA sequence: TGTGCCAGCAGACCACACAGGGCTGGAAACACCATATATTTT.

In regard to this clone: This specimen includes other DNA sequences encoding the same CDR3. The gene calls are TRBV5-1 and TRBJ2-3; TRBD2 aligns across 11 bases. CDR1 is SGHRS and CDR2 is YFSETQ in the germline V gene. V was pared by 0 bases and J by 1 base, with 1 base of the junction left unmatched. The CDR3 contains 16 residues. The CDR3 nucleotides read TGCGCCAGCAGCTTGGAACTAGCGGGGGGCACAGATACGCAGTATTTT. It encodes CASSLELAGGTDTQYF. Combining the CDR3 with reference TRBV5-1 and TRBJ2-3 gives the whole variable domain KAGVTQTPRYLIKTRGQQVTLSCSPISGHRSVSWYQQTPGQGLQFLFEYFSETQRNKGNFPGRFSGRQFSNSRSEMNVSTLELGDSALYLCASSLELAGGTDTQYFGPGTRLTVL.

The J gene is TRBJ1-6, the V gene TRBV5-4, with a possible D match to TRBD1 (5 bases). V gave up 1 base and J gave up 9 bases, with 11 bases separating them. Germline lookup yields CDR1 SGHNT and CDR2 YYREEE (reference sequence). The length of the CDR3 is 14 residues. As DNA, the CDR3 is TGTGCCAGCAGCTTGCTCGGGGGGGGTTCACCCCTCCACTTT. Protein: CASSLLGGGSPLHF.

The chain employs TRBV4-2 and TRBJ2-3; 8 bases align to TRBD2. The CDR3 totals 18 residues. Losses at the gene ends were 1 base for V and 1 base for J; bases not matched to a gene: 10. Germline values: CDR1 LGHNA, CDR2 YNFKEQ. The CDR3 nucleotides read TGTGCCAGCAGCCAAGTAGGCGGGCGGGGGGACGGCACAGATACGCAGTATTTT. Its protein is CASSQVGGRGDGTDTQYF.

The genes are TRBV27 and TRBJ2-1, with a weak D call TRBD1 (6 bases). This CDR3 has 14 amino acids. The germline V and J ends were trimmed by 3 bases and 6 bases, with 12 bases remaining between them. Germline loops: CDR1 MNHEY, CDR2 SMNVEV (reference sequence). The CDR3 DNA reads TGTGCCAGCAGTTTTGCCCAACAGGGCAATGAGCAGTTCTTC. This translates into CASSFAQQGNEQFF.

The chain links TRBV7-3 to TRBJ1-6; TRBD1 aligns across 7 bases. This CDR3 comprises 14 residues. In germline, CDR1 is SGHTA, CDR2 FQGTGA. Trimming at V came to 6 bases and at J to 7 bases, leaving 6 bases not matched to a gene. CDR3 coding DNA: TGTGCCAGCAGGGGACAGCTAGTGAATTCACCCCTCCACTTT. Amino acid sequence: CASRGQLVNSPLHF.

This chain joins TRBV7-9 and TRBJ1-3, with a possible D match to TRBD1 (5 bases). V lost 5 bases to trimming and J lost 10 bases, with 21 bases between them. Germline V gene lookup returns CDR1 SEHNR and CDR2 FQNEAQ (reference sequence). This CDR3 comprises 15 residues. The CDR3 DNA follows: TGTGCCAGCAGCCTCGACAGATCCTTCCCAACAACCATATATTTT. The encoded protein is CASSLDRSFPTTIYF. The full variable domain, with the rest looked up from reference TRBV7-9 and TRBJ1-3, is DTGVSQNPRHKITKRGQNVTFRCDPISEHNRLYWYRQTLGQGPEFLTYFQNEAQLEKSRLLSDRFSAERPKGSFSTLEIQRTEQGDSAMYLCASSLDRSFPTTIYFGEGSWLTVV.

V gene TRBV27 combines with J gene TRBJ2-7; tentative D call: TRBD1 (6 bases). Germline V CDR1 and CDR2: MNHEY, SMNVEV (reference sequence). The CDR3 runs 16 residues. V was shortened by 6 bases and J by 4 bases, with 22 bases between the two germline ends. The CDR3: CASSPQGRVRGYEQYV. The CDR3 DNA follows: TGTGCCAGCAGCCCCCAGGGGCGGGTAAGAGGGTACGAGCAGTACGTC.

V gene TRBV2 combines with J gene TRBJ2-7; 7 nucleotides agree with TRBD2. Unmatched junction bases numbered 10, after V lost 7 bases and J lost 1 base. The V gene's germline CDR1 is SNHLY and CDR2 FYNNEI. The length of the CDR3 is 15 residues. Here the CDR3 DNA reads TGTGCCAGCACCCCCCTGGCTAGCGGATCCTACGAGCAGTACTTC. Amino acids: CASTPLASGSYEQYF.

The J gene is TRBJ1-5, the V gene TRBV6-1; tentative D call: TRBD1 (5 bases). Trimming stripped 2 bases from V and 1 base from J, with 12 bases between. The germline V gene encodes CDR1 MNHNS and CDR2 SASEGT. The CDR3 spans 16 residues. This chain's CDR3 is CASSEWGEASNQPQHF. CDR3 sequence (DNA): TGTGCCAGCAGTGAATGGGGGGAGGCGAGCAATCAGCCCCAGCATTTT.

This chain connects TRBV15 to TRBJ2-2; a possible D gene is TRBD2 (5 bases). This CDR3 contains 14 residues. The V and J ends lost 0 bases and 4 bases respectively, with 6 bases between them. Germline values: CDR1 LNHNV, CDR2 YYDKDF (reference sequence). CDR3 sequence: CATSRDGVTGELFF. In nucleotides, the CDR3 is TGTGCCACCAGCAGAGACGGGGTCACCGGGGAGCTGTTTTTT.